This entry describes one TCR beta chain. The antigen is unknown. This sample is drawn from a study of shared clonotypes between healthy human individuals. Notes on the study in general: How much donors shared clonotypes was expected to be affected by sequencing depth.

Original analysis: There were no quality scores in the junction-only immunoSEQ sequences, so filtering differed. The table came from immunoSEQ multiplex PCR; TCRdb's copy has only in-frame clones and leaves some out. The V and J calls and clone size come from that table; D and trimming were worked out from the DNA. Of about half a million clones listed, 60% to 80% were seen once; the top ten hold around 12%. The CDR3 runs to 11 residues. CDR1 KGHSH and CDR2 LQKENI come from the germline V gene. The rearrangement joins TRBV18 to TRBJ1-1, with D perhaps TRBD1 (6 bases). The sequencing input was PBMCs. The TCR was taken from a woman aged 40 to 50 in good health. Some clones in this sample may be carry-over from other donors' samples. The CDR3 bases are TGTGCAGGGGGACCTAACACTGAAGCTTTCTTT. It encodes CAGGPNTEAFF.